Detailed here is one T cell receptor (beta chain). Its antigen is not identified. Alongside a J-beta primer mix, a sample-barcoded 5' primer served in a second PCR lasting roughly 7 to 11 cycles. Through a template-switch adaptor with 12 random nucleotides, each cDNA molecule received a tag. TCRdb ran MiXCR on the 5' RACE reads and lists one entry per CDR3 protein. The sample consists of over 600,000 distinct CDR3 sequences, less than 60% of them appearing once. This specimen belongs to a study of blood T cells in healthy people across ages. As for the study in general: Roughly one uniquely barcoded beta molecule per two T cells was captured. Whole-study findings and limits: In long-lived donors, naive CD4+ cell counts and diversity exceeded those of aged donors. Per million T cells, the diversity of TCR beta decreased roughly linearly as age advanced.

Sequencing was performed on blood. The TCR originated in an elderly man in good health.

The CDR3 DNA is TGTGCCAGCAGTTACCGGTTGAGAAGAGGCGGGAGCGATGAGCAGTTCTTC. Its translation: CASSYRLRRGGSDEQFF. The rearrangement links TRBV6-5 to TRBJ2-1; 7 nucleotides align to TRBD2. The CDR3 contains 17 residues. Per germline, CDR1 MNHEY and CDR2 SVGAGI. The trim removed 2 bases at V and 8 bases at J, leaving 15 bases unmatched.